This TCR beta chain derives from a study of cytomegalovirus exposure and HLA in healthy donors. The study's findings and limits: According to a later analysis, TCR clusters from the first cohort tended to co-occur in the 120 or so validation repertoires.

On this clone itself: The target antigen is unknown.

Using immunoSEQ multiplex PCR, the repertoire was profiled, and TCRdb retains in-frame clones only, with some absent. The data hold 100,000 to 150,000 clones, with roughly nine tenths observed a single time. The length of the CDR3 is 14 residues. CDR1 and CDR2 from the germline V gene are SEHNR and FQNEAQ (reference sequence). V was shortened by 1 base and J by 1 base, with 7 bases between the two germline ends. Source material: PBMCs. The rearrangement uses TRBV7-9 and TRBJ1-2; no definite D call. This sequence was found in a woman between 18 and 30 years old in good health and CMV-seronegative. For the CDR3, the DNA is TGTGCCAGCAGCTTAGTCAAGAGTAACTATGGCTACACCTTC. Protein sequence: CASSLVKSNYGYTF.